This T cell receptor beta chain was captured in a study of control samples from healthy donors and cancer patients. Generated by immunoSEQ multiplex PCR, the TCRdb table keeps only in-frame clones and is missing some. This sample carries roughly 180,000 clones, around 93% of them seen once, and the ten largest clones take about 4%. V was clipped by 4 bases and J by 0 bases, with 16 bases between them. This CDR3 is 17 amino acids long. Germline assignment: CDR1 LGHNA and CDR2 YNFKEQ. The chain is built from TRBV4-2 and TRBJ1-3, with D perhaps matching TRBD1 (6 bases). The clonotype comes from a woman aged 60-75 years in good health. The sequenced sample was blood. CDR3 nucleotide sequence: TGTGCCAGCAGCCTCTATCGGGACACCGACTCTGGAAACACCATATATTTT. Residues: CASSLYRDTDSGNTIYF.